This entry lists 5 T cell receptor beta chains sequenced from one sample in a study of radiotherapy plus CTLA-4 blockade in lung cancer. Libraries were prepared by immunoSEQ multiplex PCR; TCRdb keeps only in-frame clonotypes and omits some of them. Of more than 75,000 clones in the sample, approximately 79% were seen once. Source: peripheral blood, taken from a patient treated with radiotherapy plus ipilimumab. Receptor source: a human donor with non-small cell lung cancer that progressed on radiotherapy plus ipilimumab.

This rearrangement joins TRBV5-4 to TRBJ2-1, with TRBD2 matching over 8 bases. Trimming cost V 7 bases and J 7 bases; bases outside gene matches: 1. Germline CDR1 SGHNT, CDR2 YYREEE (reference sequence). This CDR3 has 11 amino acids. The CDR3 region is CASERENEQFF. For the CDR3, the DNA is TGTGCCAGCGAGCGGGAGAATGAGCAGTTCTTC.

This chain connects TRBV5-4 to TRBJ1-6, with D tentatively TRBD1 (6 bases). CDR3 length: 15 amino acids. Germline-derived CDR1 and CDR2 are SGHNT and YYREEE (reference sequence). V lost 5 bases, J lost 8 bases, and 17 bases lay in between. The CDR3 reads CASSPGTSRDSPLHF. As DNA, the CDR3 is TGTGCCAGCAGTCCCGGGACATCTAGAGATTCACCCCTCCACTTT.

A few counts support this clone. The chain carries TRBV6-1 and TRBJ2-7; no definite D call. Germline V gives CDR1 MNHNS, CDR2 SASEGT. Trimming removed 8 bases from V and 5 bases from J, with 10 bases in between. The CDR3 covers 11 residues. This CDR3 is CASRAGHEQYF. In DNA form, the CDR3 reads TGTGCCAGCCGGGCTGGCCACGAGCAGTACTTC.

This chain links TRBV7-8 with TRBJ1-1, with D perhaps TRBD1 (6 bases). The CDR3 consists of 16 residues. The V gene's germline CDR1 is SGHVS and CDR2 FQNEAQ. The V end lost 6 bases, the J end lost 6 bases, and 23 bases lay between the germline ends. The CDR3 nucleotides read TGTGCCAGCAGTTTTAGCACAGGGCTTGGTAGCGCTGAAGCTTTCTTT. It specifies CASSFSTGLGSAEAFF.

The chain employs TRBV28 and TRBJ2-7; 10 nucleotides align to TRBD1. With V trimmed by 6 bases and J by 6 bases, 11 bases remained unmatched. CDR1 is MDHEN and CDR2 is SYDVKM in the germline V gene. The CDR3 is made up of 15 amino acids. In DNA, the CDR3 is TGTGCCAGCAGCTCCCCGGGACAGGGGTCGGGCGAGCAGTACTTC. Translating it yields CASSSPGQGSGEQYF.